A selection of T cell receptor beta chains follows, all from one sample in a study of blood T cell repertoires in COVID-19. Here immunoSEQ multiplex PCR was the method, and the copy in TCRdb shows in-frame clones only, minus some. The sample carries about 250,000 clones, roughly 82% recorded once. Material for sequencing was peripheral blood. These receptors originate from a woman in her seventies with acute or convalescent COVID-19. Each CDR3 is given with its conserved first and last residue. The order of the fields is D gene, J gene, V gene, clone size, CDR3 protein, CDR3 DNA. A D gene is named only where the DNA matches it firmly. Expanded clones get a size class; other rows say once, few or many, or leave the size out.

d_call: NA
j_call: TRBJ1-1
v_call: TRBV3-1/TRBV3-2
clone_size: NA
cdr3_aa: CASSQATVNTEAFF
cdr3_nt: TGTGCCAGCAGCCAGGCTACAGTGAACACTGAAGCTTTCTTT

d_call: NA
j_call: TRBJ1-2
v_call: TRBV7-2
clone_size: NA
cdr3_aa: CASSLSVANYGYTF
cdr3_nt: TGTGCCAGCAGCCTCAGCGTCGCTAACTATGGCTACACCTTC

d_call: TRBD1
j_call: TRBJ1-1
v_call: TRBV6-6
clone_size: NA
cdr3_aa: CASSLFGQGRSPEAFF
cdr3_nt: TGTGCCAGCAGTTTGTTCGGACAGGGAAGATCTCCTGAAGCTTTCTTT

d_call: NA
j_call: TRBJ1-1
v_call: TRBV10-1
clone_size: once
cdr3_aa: CASSGEGKAEAFF
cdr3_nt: TGCGCCAGCAGTGGGGAGGGAAAGGCTGAAGCTTTCTTT

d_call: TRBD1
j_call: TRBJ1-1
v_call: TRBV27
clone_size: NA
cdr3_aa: CASSLQQGALGSEAFF
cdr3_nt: TGTGCCAGCAGTTTACAACAGGGGGCGCTTGGATCGGAAGCTTTCTTT

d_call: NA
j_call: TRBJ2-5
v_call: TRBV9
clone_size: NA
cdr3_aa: CASSVGPGETQYF
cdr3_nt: TGTGCCAGCAGCGTTGGGCCGGGGGAGACCCAGTACTTC

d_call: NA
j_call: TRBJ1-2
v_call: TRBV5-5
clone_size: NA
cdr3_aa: CASSLLQGGRDGYTF
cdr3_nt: TGTGCCAGCAGCCTTCTACAGGGTGGTAGGGATGGCTACACCTTC

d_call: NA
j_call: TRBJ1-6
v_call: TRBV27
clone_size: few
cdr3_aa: CASSFTVDGNSPLHF
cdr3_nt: TGTGCCAGCAGTTTCACAGTCGATGGCAATTCACCCCTCCACTTT

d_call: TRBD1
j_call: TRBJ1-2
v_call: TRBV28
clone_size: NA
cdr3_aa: CASRPPGQGEANYGYTF
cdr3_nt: TGTGCCAGCAGACCTCCGGGACAGGGGGAGGCTAACTATGGCTACACCTTC

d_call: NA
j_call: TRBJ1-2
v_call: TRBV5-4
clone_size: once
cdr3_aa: CASSLAWGRNGYTF
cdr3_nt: TGTGCCAGCAGCTTGGCCTGGGGCCGAAATGGCTACACCTTC

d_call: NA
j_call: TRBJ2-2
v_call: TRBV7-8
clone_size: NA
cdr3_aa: CASSLVRQGSLGELFF
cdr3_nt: TGTGCCAGCAGCTTAGTACGGCAGGGAAGTCTCGGGGAGCTGTTTTTT

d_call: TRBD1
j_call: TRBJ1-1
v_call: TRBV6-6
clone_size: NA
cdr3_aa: CASRIQGVGTEAFF
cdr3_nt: TGTGCCAGCAGAATCCAGGGGGTAGGCACTGAAGCTTTCTTT

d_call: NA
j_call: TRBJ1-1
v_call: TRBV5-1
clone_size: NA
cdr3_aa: CASSLDRMGTEAFF
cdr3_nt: TGCGCCAGCAGCCTAGACAGGATGGGCACTGAAGCTTTCTTT

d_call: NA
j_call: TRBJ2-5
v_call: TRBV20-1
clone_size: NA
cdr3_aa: CSAGRGPDQYF
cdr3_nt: TGCAGTGCTGGGCGGGGCCCGGACCAGTACTTC

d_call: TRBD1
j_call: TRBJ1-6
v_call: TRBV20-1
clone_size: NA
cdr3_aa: CSASDGQVYNSPLHF
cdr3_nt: TGCAGTGCTAGTGACGGACAGGTCTACAATTCACCCCTCCACTTT

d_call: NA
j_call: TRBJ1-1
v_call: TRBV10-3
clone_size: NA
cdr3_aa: CAISELENTEAFF
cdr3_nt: TGTGCCATCAGTGAGTTAGAGAACACTGAAGCTTTCTTT

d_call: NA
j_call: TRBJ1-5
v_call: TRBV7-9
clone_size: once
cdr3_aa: CASSRDQQPQHF
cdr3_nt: TGTGCCAGCAGCCGAGATCAACAGCCCCAGCATTTT

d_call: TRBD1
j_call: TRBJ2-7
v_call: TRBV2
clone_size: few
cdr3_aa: CASSPDRGGEQYF
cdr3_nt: TGTGCCAGCAGCCCCGACAGGGGAGGCGAGCAGTACTTC

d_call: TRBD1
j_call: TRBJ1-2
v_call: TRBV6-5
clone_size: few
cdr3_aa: CASSYTPTGTYGYTF
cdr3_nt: TGTGCCAGCAGTTACACCCCGACAGGGACCTATGGCTACACCTTC

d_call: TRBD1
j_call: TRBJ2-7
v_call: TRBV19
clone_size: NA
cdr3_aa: CVSLTGDPLYEQYF
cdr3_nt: TGTGTCAGCCTAACAGGGGACCCGCTCTACGAGCAGTACTTC

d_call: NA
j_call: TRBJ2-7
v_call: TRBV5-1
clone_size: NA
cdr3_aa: CASSFLRYEQYF
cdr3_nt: TGCGCCAGCAGCTTCTTGCGCTACGAGCAGTACTTC

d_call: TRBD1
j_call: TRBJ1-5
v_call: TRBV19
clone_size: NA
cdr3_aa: CASSPGQGINQPQHF
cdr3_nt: TGTGCCAGTAGTCCGGGACAGGGTATCAATCAGCCCCAGCATTTT

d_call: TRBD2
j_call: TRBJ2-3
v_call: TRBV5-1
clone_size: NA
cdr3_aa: CASSTSGGKDTQYF
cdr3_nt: TGCGCCAGCAGCACTAGCGGGGGGAAAGATACGCAGTATTTT

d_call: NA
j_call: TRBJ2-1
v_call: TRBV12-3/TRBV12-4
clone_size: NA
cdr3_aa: CASTRNRVDEQFF
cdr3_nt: TGTGCCAGCACTCGAAACAGGGTCGATGAGCAGTTCTTC

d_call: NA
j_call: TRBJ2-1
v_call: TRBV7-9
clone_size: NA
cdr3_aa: CASSQEGYNEQFF
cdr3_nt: TGTGCCAGCAGCCAGGAGGGTTACAATGAGCAGTTCTTC

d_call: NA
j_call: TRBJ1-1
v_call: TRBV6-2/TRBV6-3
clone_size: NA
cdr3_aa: CASSYPRAGVNTEAFF
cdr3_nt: TGTGCCAGCAGTTACCCCAGGGCTGGAGTGAACACTGAAGCTTTCTTT

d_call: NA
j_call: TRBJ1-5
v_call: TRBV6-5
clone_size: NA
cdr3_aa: CASSYGLGSNQPQHF
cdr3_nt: TGTGCCAGCAGTTACGGCCTAGGTAGCAATCAGCCCCAGCATTTT

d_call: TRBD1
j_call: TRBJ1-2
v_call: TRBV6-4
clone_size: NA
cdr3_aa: CASSDEPGQGYGYTF
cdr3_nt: TGTGCCAGCAGTGACGAACCGGGACAGGGCTATGGCTACACCTTC

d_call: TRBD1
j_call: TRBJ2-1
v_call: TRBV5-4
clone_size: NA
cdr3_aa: CASSLEQGAAEQFF
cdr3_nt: TGTGCCAGCAGCTTGGAACAGGGGGCGGCTGAGCAGTTCTTC

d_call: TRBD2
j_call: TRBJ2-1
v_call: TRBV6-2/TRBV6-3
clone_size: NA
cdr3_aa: CASSPLTSGGVYYNEQFF
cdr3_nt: TGTGCCAGCAGTCCCCTGACTAGCGGGGGGGTATACTACAATGAGCAGTTCTTC

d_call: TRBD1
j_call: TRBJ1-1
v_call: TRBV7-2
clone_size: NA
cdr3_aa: CASSLQDRVNTEAFF
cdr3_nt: TGTGCCAGCAGCCTACAGGACAGGGTGAACACTGAAGCTTTCTTT

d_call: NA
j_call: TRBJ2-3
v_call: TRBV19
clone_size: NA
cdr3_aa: CASTDKGGVGDTQYF
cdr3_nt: TGTGCCAGTACAGATAAAGGGGGTGTTGGCGATACGCAGTATTTT

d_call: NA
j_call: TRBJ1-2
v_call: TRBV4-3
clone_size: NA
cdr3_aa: CASSQEQIGAHGYTF
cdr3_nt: TGCGCCAGCAGCCAAGAACAAATCGGAGCCCATGGCTACACCTTC

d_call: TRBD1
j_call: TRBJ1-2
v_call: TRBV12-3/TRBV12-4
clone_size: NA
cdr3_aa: CASSPRQGVGYTF
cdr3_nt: TGTGCCAGCAGTCCGCGACAGGGCGTTGGCTACACCTTC

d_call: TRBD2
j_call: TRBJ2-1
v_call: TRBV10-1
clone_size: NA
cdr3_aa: CASSDDGGSSYNEQFF
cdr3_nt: TGCGCCAGCAGTGACGACGGGGGGTCTAGTTACAATGAGCAGTTCTTC

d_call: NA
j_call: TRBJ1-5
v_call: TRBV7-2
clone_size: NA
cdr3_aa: CASSSTAMRQPQHF
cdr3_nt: TGTGCCAGCAGCTCAACTGCCATGAGGCAGCCCCAGCATTTT